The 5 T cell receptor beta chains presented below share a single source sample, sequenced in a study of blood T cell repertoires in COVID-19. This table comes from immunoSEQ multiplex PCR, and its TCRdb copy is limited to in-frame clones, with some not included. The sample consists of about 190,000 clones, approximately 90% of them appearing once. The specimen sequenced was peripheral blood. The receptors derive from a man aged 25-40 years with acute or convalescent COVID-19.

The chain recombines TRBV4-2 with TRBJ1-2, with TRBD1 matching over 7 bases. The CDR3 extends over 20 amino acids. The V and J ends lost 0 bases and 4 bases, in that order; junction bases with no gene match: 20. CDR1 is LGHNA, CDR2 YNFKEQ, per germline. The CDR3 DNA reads TGTGCCAGCAGCCAAGATTGGTCAGGGGGAATTTCTACGGGCTCCTATGGCTACACCTTC. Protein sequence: CASSQDWSGGISTGSYGYTF.

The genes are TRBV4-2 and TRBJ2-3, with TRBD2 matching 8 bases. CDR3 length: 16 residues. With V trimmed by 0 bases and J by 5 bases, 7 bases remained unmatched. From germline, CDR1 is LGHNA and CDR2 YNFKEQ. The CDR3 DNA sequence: TGTGCCAGCAGCCAAGATCGTCCGGGAGGGATAGATACGCAGTATTTT. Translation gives CASSQDRPGGIDTQYF.

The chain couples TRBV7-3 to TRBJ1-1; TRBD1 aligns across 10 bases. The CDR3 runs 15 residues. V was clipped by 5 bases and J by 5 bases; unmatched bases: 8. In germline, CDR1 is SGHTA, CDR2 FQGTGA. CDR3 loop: CASSPNAGQGTEAFF. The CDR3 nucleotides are TGTGCCAGCAGCCCGAACGCGGGACAGGGGACTGAAGCTTTCTTT.

CDR3 region: CASGLPGYSGANVLTF. CDR3 DNA: TGTGCTAGTGGTTTGCCAGGATACTCTGGGGCCAACGTCCTGACTTTC. The chain couples TRBV12-5 to TRBJ2-6; D remains unclear. CDR3 length: 16 amino acids. Germline values: CDR1 LGHNT, CDR2 FRNRAP. Deletions cut 2 bases from V and 0 bases from J, with 8 bases between.

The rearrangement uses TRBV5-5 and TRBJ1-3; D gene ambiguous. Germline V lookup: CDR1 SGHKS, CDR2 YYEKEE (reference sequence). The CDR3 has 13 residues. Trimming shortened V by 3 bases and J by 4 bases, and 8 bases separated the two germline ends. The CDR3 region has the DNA TGTGCCAGCAGCTCGAGACTCGGAAACACCATATATTTT. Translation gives CASSSRLGNTIYF.